The T cell receptor (beta chain) described here comes from a study of T cell responses to AZD1222 COVID-19 vaccine. Repertoires were generated with immunoSEQ multiplex PCR, while TCRdb's copy carries only in-frame clones and drops some. Here the sample spans about 150,000 clones, 80% to 90% being singletons. The germline gives CDR1 PRHDT, CDR2 FYEKMQ (reference sequence). Trimming left V 4 bases short and J 1 base short, with 17 bases between. The CDR3 is made up of 16 amino acids. This clone was counted between two and nine times. Sample: peripheral blood, taken after recovery from COVID-19. This chain uses TRBV13 with TRBJ2-7, with D possibly being TRBD1 or TRBD2 (5 bases each). The sequence was collected from an adult who had recovered from COVID-19. The CDR3 DNA reads TGTGCCAGCAGCTCTAAGGGTGGGACGGGATCCTACGAGCAGTACTTC. This gives the protein CASSSKGGTGSYEQYF.